Sequencing of this T cell receptor (beta chain) was carried out in a study of sequential checkpoint blockade in melanoma. On the study more broadly: Randomization was 1:1 between first-line nivolumab→ipilimumab and ipilimumab→nivolumab.

Germline V gene data show CDR1 as SGDLS and CDR2 as YYNGEE. With 1 base clipped from V and 2 bases from J, the junction kept 6 bases outside the gene matches. The CDR3 totals 15 residues. Regarding treatment: randomized to nivolumab then ipilimumab (arm A) or the reverse (arm B). Profiling relied on immunoSEQ multiplex PCR, and the TCRdb table lists in-frame clones only, not all of them. The sample yields about 8,400 clones, under 95% seen once. The rearrangement joins TRBV9 to TRBJ2-7; TRBD2 agrees at 7 bases. The sequences come from CD8+ T cells sorted from blood (inferred from file names), collected from a patient given nivolumab and ipilimumab in sequence. This clonotype was sampled from a human donor with melanoma. In nucleotides, the CDR3 is TGTGCCAGCAGCGTATCGGGACTACTAACCTACGAGCAGTACTTC. Translated: CASSVSGLLTYEQYF.